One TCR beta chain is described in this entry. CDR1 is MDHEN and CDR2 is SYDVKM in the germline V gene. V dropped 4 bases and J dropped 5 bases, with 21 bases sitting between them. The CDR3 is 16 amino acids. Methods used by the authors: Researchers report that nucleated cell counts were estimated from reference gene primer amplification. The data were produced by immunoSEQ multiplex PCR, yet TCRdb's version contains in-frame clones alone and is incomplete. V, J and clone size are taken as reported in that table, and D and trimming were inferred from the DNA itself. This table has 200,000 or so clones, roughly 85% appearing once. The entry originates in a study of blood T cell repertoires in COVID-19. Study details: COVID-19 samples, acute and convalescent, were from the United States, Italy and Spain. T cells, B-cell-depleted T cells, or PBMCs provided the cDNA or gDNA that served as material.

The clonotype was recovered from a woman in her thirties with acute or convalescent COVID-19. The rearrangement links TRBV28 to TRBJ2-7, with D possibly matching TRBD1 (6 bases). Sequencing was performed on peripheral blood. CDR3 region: CASSSPGTSDRNEQYF. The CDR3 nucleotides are TGTGCCAGCAGTTCACCTGGGACCTCAGACAGGAACGAGCAGTACTTC.